The present TCR beta chain was sequenced within a study of T cells in Graves' hyperthyroidism and ophthalmopathy. The germline CDR1 and CDR2 sequences are MNHNS and SASEGT. Trimming pared 3 bases from V and 0 bases from J, leaving 12 bases between. The CDR3 spans 16 residues. There were TCR beta CDR3 regions amplified from RNA transcripts. TCR CDR3 regions were first amplified by RT-PCR with HTBI primers. MiXCR, applied by TCRdb to the multiplex PCR reads, yields one record per CDR3 protein. The sample has hundreds of thousands of distinct CDR3 sequences, about 14% seen once. The chain carries TRBV6-1 and TRBJ1-5, with D uncertain. This TCR was recovered from a woman aged 45-60 years with Graves' ophthalmopathy. Sequencing used blood. Written as DNA, the CDR3 is TGTGCCAGCAGTGATATGGGTCGGTATAGCAATCAGCCCCAGCATTTT. It translates to CASSDMGRYSNQPQHF.